The clone carrying this T cell receptor (beta chain) is a singleton in its sample. The data were taken from a study of shared clonotypes between healthy human individuals. Some clones are missing from TCRdb's copy, which holds only in-frame ones; the method was immunoSEQ multiplex PCR. The sample includes some 900,000 clones, 60% to 85% seen only once; the top ten take approximately 1.5%. The CDR3 runs 16 residues. The V and J ends lost 4 bases and 0 bases, in that order; junction bases with no gene match: 9. Germline CDR1 reads SGHTA; CDR2 reads FQGNSA. Those who donated, Caucasian adults without exception, all lived in Nashville, Tennessee.

The TCR sequence derives from a man aged 18 to 29 in good health. The source material was memory CD4+ T cells sorted from blood. Described subset: CD45RA-negative fraction. This chain joins TRBV7-2 and TRBJ2-7; 7 nucleotides match TRBD2. For the CDR3, the DNA is TGTGCCAGCAGCTCCCAGACTAGCCCTTACTCCTACGAGCAGTACTTC. Protein sequence: CASSSQTSPYSYEQYF.